The clone carrying this TCR beta chain was recorded a few times. The antigen remains undetermined. Sequence data for DNA of cultured CD4+ T cells were generated by the Oncomine TCR Beta short-read assay. MiXCR, applied by TCRdb to the PCR reads, yields one record per CDR3 protein. The table has fewer than 15,000 distinct CDR3 sequences, around 47% seen once. This CDR3 comprises 14 residues. Germline V gene data show CDR1 as SGHVS and CDR2 as FNYEAQ. Trimming cost V 5 bases and J 1 base, with 12 bases left between them. Treatment here: roughly ten-day PBMC culture with coronavirus spike peptide pools or control peptides (ViraFEST assay). ViraFEST enlarged antigen-specific T cell populations with peptide pools and afterwards sequenced TCRs. The data are from a study of vaccination and CD4 T cells after COVID-19. Study-level background: Nasal swab PCR had shown SARS-CoV-2 positivity in the convalescent patients (roughly 10 mild cases, one severe case).

The sample consisted of CD4+ T cells from blood, cultured in vitro. The genes are TRBV7-6 and TRBJ2-7, with D maybe TRBD2 (6 bases). The receptor's source is a human donor who had recovered from COVID-19. The CDR3 DNA sequence: TGTGCCAGCAGCCCTCTCCTAGCGTCCTACGAGCAGTACTTC. Translation gives CASSPLLASYEQYF.